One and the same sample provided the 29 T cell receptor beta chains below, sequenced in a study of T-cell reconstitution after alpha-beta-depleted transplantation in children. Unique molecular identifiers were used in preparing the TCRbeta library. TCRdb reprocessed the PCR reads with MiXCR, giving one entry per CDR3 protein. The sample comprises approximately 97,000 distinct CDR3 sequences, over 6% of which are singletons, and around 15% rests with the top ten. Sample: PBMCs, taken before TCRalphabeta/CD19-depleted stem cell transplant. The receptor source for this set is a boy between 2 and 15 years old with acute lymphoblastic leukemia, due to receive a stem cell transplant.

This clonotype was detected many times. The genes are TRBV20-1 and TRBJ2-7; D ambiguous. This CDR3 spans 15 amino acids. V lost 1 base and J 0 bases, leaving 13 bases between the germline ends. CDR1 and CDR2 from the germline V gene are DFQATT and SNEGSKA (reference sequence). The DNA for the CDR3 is TGCAGTGCTAGAGGCGCCGGAGAAGTCTCCTACGAGCAGTACTTC. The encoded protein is CSARGAGEVSYEQYF.

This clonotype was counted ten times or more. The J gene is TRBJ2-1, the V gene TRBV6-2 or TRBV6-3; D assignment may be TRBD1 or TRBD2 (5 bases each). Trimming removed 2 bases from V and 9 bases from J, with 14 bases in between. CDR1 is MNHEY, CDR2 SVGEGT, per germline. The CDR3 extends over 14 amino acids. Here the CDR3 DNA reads TGTGCCAGCAGTTACGTAGGGGAGACGCGTGAGCAGTTCTTC. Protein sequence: CASSYVGETREQFF.

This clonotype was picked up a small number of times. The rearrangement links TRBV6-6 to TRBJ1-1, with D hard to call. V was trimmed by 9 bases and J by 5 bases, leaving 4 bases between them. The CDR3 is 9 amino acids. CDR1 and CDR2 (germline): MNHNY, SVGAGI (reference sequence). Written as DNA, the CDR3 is TGTGCCAGAGAGACTGAAGCTTTCTTT. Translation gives CARETEAFF.

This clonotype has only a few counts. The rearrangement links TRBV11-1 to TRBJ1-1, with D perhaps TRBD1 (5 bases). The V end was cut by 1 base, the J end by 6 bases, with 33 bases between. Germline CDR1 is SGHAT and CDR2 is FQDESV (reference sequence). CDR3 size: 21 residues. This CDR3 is CASSLDKSYKGPRLGWAEAFF. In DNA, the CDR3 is TGTGCCAGCAGCTTAGATAAGTCGTATAAGGGGCCTCGGCTTGGGTGGGCTGAAGCTTTCTTT.

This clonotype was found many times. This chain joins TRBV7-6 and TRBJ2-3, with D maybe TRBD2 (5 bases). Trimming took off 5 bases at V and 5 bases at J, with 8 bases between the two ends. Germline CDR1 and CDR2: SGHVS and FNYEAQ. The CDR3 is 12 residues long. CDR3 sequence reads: CASSASGDTQYF. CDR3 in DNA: TGTGCCAGCAGCGCGAGCGGAGATACGCAGTATTTT.

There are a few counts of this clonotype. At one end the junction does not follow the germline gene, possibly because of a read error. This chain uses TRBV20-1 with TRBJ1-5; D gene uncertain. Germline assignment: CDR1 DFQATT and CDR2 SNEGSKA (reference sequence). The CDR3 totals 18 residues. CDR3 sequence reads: CCARDRGSTGMRNQPQHF. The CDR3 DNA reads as TGCTGTGCTAGAGATCGGGGTAGCACGGGGATGAGGAATCAGCCCCAGCATTTT.

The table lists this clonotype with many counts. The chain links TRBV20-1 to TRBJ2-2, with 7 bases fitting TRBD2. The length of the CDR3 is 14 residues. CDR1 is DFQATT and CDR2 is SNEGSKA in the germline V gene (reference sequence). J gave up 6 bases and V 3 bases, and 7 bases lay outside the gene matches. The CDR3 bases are TGCAGTGCTAGGGGGACTAACCCGCCCGGGGAGCTGTTTTTT. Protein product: CSARGTNPPGELFF.

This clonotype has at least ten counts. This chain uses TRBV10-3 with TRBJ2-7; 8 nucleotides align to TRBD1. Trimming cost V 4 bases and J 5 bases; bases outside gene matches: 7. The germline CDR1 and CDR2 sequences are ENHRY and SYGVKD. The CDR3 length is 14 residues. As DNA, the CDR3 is TGTGCCATCAGTGGGGGACAGGCCTCGGACGAGCAGTACTTC. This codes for CAISGGQASDEQYF.

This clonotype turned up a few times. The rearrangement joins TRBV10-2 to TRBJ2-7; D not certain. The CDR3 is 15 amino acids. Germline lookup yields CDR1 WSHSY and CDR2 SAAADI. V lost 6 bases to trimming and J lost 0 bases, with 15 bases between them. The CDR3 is CASSPDSGGSYEQYF. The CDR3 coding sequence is TGCGCCAGCAGCCCCGACTCAGGCGGCTCCTACGAGCAGTACTTC.

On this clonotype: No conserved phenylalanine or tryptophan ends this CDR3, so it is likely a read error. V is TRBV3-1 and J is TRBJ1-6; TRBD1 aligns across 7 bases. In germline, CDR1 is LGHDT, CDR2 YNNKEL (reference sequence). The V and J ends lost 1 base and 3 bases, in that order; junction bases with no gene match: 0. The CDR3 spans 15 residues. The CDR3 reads CASSQAGGYNSPLHV. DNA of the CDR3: TGTGCCAGCAGCCAAGCAGGGGGCTATAATTCACCCCTCCACGTT.

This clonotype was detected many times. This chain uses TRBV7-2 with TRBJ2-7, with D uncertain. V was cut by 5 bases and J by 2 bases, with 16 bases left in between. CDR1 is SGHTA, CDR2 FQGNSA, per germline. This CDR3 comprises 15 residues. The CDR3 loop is CASSLQLLVPYEQYF. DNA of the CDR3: TGTGCCAGCAGCCTACAGTTGCTAGTTCCCTACGAGCAGTACTTC.

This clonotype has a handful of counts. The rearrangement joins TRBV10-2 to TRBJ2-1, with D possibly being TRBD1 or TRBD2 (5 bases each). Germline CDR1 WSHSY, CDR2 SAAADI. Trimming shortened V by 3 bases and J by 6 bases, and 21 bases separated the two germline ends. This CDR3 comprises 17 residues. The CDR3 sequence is CASSESVGAPLSNEQFF. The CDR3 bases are TGCGCCAGCAGTGAATCAGTCGGGGCCCCGCTAAGCAATGAGCAGTTCTTC.

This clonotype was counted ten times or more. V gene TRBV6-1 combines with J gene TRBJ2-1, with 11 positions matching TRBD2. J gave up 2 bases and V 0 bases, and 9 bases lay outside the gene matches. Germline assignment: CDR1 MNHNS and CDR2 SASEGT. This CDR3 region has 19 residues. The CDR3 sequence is CASSEAFSVAGGPYNEQFF. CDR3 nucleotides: TGTGCCAGCAGTGAAGCCTTCTCGGTAGCGGGGGGGCCCTACAATGAGCAGTTCTTC.

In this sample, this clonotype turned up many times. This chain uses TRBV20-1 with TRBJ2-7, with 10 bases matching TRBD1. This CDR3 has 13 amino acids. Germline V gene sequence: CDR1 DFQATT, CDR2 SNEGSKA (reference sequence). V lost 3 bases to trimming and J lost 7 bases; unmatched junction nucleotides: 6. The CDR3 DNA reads TGCAGTGCTAGTAAGGGACAGGGGAAAGAGCAGTACTTC. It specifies CSASKGQGKEQYF.

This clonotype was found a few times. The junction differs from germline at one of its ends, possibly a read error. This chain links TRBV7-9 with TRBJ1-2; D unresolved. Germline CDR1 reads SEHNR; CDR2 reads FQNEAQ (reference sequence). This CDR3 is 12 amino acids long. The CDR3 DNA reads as TGTGCCAGCAGCTTAATCACTCGGGCCCTGAACTTC. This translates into CASSLITRALNF.

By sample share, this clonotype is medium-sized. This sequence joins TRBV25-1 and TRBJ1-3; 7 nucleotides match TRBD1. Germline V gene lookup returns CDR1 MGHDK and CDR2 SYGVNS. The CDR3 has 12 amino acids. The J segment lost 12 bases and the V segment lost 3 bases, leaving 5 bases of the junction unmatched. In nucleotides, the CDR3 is TGTGCCAGCAGTGACAGGGGGATTGTCATATATTTT. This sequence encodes CASSDRGIVIYF.

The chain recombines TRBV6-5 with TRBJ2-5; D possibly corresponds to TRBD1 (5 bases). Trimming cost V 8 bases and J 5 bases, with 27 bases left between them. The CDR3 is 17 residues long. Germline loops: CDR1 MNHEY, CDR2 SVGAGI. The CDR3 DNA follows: TGTGCCAGCGGCAGGATCGGGCCGAACCCTAGGGGCGAGACCCAGTACTTC. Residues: CASGRIGPNPRGETQYF.

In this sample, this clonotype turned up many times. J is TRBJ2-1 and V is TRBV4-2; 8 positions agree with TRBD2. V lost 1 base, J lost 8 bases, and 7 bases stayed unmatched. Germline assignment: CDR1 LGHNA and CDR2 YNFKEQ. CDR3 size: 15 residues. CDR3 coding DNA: TGTGCCAGCAGCCAAGGAGCGGGGGAGGCCGATGAGCAGTTCTTC. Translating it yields CASSQGAGEADEQFF.

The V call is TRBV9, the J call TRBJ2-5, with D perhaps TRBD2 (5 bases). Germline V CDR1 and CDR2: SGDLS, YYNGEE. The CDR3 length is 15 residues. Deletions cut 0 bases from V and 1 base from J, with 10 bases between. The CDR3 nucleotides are TGTGCCAGCAGCGTAGTAGACTACCCCCAAGAGACCCAGTACTTC. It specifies CASSVVDYPQETQYF.

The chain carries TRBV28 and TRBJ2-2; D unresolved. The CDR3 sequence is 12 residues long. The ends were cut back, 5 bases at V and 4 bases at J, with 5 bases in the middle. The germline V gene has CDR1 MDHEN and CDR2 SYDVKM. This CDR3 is CASSQVTGELFF. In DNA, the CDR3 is TGTGCCAGCAGTCAGGTCACCGGGGAGCTGTTTTTT.

The CDR3, as DNA: TGTGCCAGCGGGGAGCCCCGGGGGGGCTACACCTTC. Protein product: CASGEPRGGYTF. This rearrangement joins TRBV7-2 to TRBJ1-2, with D tentatively TRBD1 (5 bases). Deletions cut 8 bases from V and 8 bases from J, with 15 bases between. Germline-derived CDR1 and CDR2 are SGHTA and FQGNSA. The length of the CDR3 is 12 residues.

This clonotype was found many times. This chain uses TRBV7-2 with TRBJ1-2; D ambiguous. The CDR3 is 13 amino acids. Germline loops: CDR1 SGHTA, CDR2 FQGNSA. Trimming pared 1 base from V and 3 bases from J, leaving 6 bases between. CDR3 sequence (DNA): TGTGCCAGCAGCTTAGGCATCGACTATGGCTACACCTTC. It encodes CASSLGIDYGYTF. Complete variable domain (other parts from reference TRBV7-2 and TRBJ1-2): GAGVSQSPSNKVTEKGKDVELRCDPISGHTALYWYRQSLGQGLEFLIYFQGNSAPDKSGLPSDRFSAERTGGSVSTLTIQRTQQEDSAVYLCASSLGIDYGYTFGSGTRLTVV.

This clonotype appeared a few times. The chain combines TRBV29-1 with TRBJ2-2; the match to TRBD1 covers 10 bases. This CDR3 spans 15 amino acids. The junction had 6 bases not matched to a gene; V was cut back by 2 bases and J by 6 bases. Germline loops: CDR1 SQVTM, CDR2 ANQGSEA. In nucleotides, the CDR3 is TGCAGCGTTGAAAGGACAGGGGGGATTGCCGGGGAGCTGTTTTTT. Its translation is CSVERTGGIAGELFF.

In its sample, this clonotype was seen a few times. CDR3 bases: TGTGCCAGCAGCGTAGCACAGGACTATGGCTACACCTTC. It specifies CASSVAQDYGYTF. The chain uses TRBV9 and TRBJ1-2; weak D call: TRBD1 (5 bases). In germline, CDR1 is SGDLS, CDR2 YYNGEE. Between the trimmed V and J ends, which lost 0 bases and 3 bases, there was a span of 6 bases. The CDR3 spans 13 residues.

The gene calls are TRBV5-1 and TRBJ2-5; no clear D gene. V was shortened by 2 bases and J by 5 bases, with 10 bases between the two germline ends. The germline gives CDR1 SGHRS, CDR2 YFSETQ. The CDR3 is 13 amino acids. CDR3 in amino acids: CASSFSVEETQYF. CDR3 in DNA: TGCGCCAGCAGCTTCAGCGTAGAGGAGACCCAGTACTTC.

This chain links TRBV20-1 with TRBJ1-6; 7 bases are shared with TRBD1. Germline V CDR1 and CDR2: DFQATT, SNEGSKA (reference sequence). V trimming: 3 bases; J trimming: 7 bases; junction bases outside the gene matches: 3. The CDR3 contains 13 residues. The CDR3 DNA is TGCAGTGCTAGGACAGGGCCGAATTCACCCCTCCACTTT. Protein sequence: CSARTGPNSPLHF.

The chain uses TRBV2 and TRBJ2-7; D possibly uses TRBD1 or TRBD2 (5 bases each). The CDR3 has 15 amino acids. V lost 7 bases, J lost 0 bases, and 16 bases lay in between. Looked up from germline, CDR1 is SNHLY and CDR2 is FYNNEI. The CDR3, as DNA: TGTGCCAGCACAGAACCGGGGCGAAGCTCCTACGAGCAGTACTTC. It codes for CASTEPGRSSYEQYF. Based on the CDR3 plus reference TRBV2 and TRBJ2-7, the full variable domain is EPEVTQTPSHQVTQMGQEVILRCVPISNHLYFYWYRQILGQKVEFLVSFYNNEISEKSEIFDDQFSVERPDGSNFTLKIRSTKLEDSAMYFCASTEPGRSSYEQYFGPGTRLTVT.

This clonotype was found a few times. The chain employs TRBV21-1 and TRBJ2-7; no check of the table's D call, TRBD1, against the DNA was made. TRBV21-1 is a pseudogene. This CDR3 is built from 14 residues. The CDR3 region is CASSNPGSPYEQYF. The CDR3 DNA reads TGTGCCAGCAGCAATCCGGGATCCCCTTACGAGCAGTACTTC.

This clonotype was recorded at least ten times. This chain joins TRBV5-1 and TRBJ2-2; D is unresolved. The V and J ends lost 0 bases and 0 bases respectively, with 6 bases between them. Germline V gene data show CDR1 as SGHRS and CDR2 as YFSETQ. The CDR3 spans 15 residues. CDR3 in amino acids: CASSLDSANTGELFF. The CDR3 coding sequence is TGCGCCAGCAGCTTGGACAGCGCGAACACCGGGGAGCTGTTTTTT. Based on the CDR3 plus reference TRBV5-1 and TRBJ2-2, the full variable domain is KAGVTQTPRYLIKTRGQQVTLSCSPISGHRSVSWYQQTPGQGLQFLFEYFSETQRNKGNFPGRFSGRQFSNSRSEMNVSTLELGDSALYLCASSLDSANTGELFFGEGSRLTVL.